This passage covers 28 T cell receptor beta chains from one sample sequenced in a study of CD8+CD57+ T cells in acquired aplastic anemia. CD8+CD57+ cell expansion had been shown by flow cytometry in patients chosen for sequencing. TCR beta VDJ and CDR3 were profiled, and genomic DNA was the template. One entry per CDR3 protein, called by TCRdb with MiXCR from the reads. The sample has some 200,000 distinct CDR3 sequences, about half seen once; the top ten hold about 20%. Sequencing input: sorted CD4+, CD8+, or CD8+CD57+ T cells (not recorded which) from PBMCs. These receptors originate from a human donor with aplastic anemia.

The V gene is TRBV2, the J gene TRBJ2-7; D is perhaps TRBD1 or TRBD2 (6 bases each). This CDR3 is 14 amino acids long. V was trimmed by 3 bases and J by 8 bases, leaving 17 bases between them. Germline values: CDR1 SNHLY, CDR2 FYNNEI. The CDR3 DNA sequence: TGTGCCAGCAGTGACCCGGGGGCTACTATCAAGCAGTACTTC. It codes for CASSDPGATIKQYF.

Regarding this clonotype: Just one base apart from a much larger clone, this may be a read error. This chain uses TRBV5-1 with TRBJ2-1; D not resolved. The V gene's germline CDR1 is SGHRS and CDR2 YFSETQ. The CDR3 is 15 amino acids. DNA of the CDR3: TGCGCCAGCAGCATCGATACCGGACCCGGACCCGAGCAGCTCTTC. Its protein is CASSIDTGPGPEQLF.

This sequence joins TRBV10-3 and TRBJ1-1; the D gene is possibly TRBD1 (6 bases). The CDR3 covers 17 residues. Trimming took 2 bases from V and 3 from J, leaving 19 bases between them. Germline V gene sequence: CDR1 ENHRY, CDR2 SYGVKD. The CDR3 sequence is CAISEGLAGGRDTEAFF. The CDR3 DNA is TGTGCCATCAGTGAGGGACTAGCGGGGGGGCGAGACACTGAAGCTTTCTTT.

A word on this clonotype: Since a much larger clone is just one base distant, this may be a read error. This rearrangement joins TRBV5-1 to TRBJ1-1; D may be TRBD1 (6 bases). The CDR3 loop spans 15 amino acids. The germline V gene has CDR1 SGHRS and CDR2 YFSETQ. The CDR3 DNA sequence: TGCGCCAGCAGCTCAACAGGGTTTTCAAACACTGGAGCTTTCTTT. Amino acid sequence: CASSSTGFSNTGAFF.

This clonotype occurred many times. The chain recombines TRBV4-2 with TRBJ2-2; 9 nucleotides agree with TRBD2. Germline V CDR1 and CDR2: LGHNA, YNFKEQ. CDR3 size: 16 residues. The J segment lost 5 bases and the V segment lost 0 bases, leaving 4 bases of the junction unmatched. The CDR3 spells CASSQESSGVTGELFF. Here the CDR3 DNA reads TGTGCCAGCAGCCAAGAGTCTAGCGGGGTTACCGGGGAGCTGTTTTTT.

Notes on this clonotype: This may be a read error: a much more frequent sequence differs by one nucleotide. The rearrangement uses TRBV9 and TRBJ2-2; TRBD1 matches at 7 bases. Germline CDR1 reads SGDLS; CDR2 reads YYNGEE. CDR3 length equals 17 residues. Trimming removed 4 bases from V and 1 base from J; junction bases left unmatched: 10. Here the CDR3 DNA reads TGTGCCAGCAGCTTGGACAGGCCGATACTGAACACCGGGGAGCTGTTTTTT. It encodes CASSLDRPILNTGELFF. The entire variable domain, with the rest obtained from reference TRBV9 and TRBJ2-2, is as follows: DSGVTQTPKHLITATGQRVTLRCSPRSGDLSVYWYQQSLDQGLQFLIQYYNGEERAKGNILERFSAQQFPDLHSELNLSSLELGDSALYFCASSLDRPILNTGELFFGEGSRLTVL.

This clonotype has a handful of counts. This chain links TRBV19 with TRBJ1-2; D ambiguous. V was shortened by 3 bases and J by 5 bases, with 4 bases between the two germline ends. Germline V gene sequence: CDR1 LNHDA, CDR2 SQIVND (reference sequence). The CDR3 has 11 amino acids. CDR3 coding DNA: TGTGCCAGTAGTATCCGTTATGGCTACACCTTC. Encoded protein: CASSIRYGYTF.

This clonotype was observed many times. This sequence joins TRBV10-3 and TRBJ1-2; no clear D gene. Germline CDR1 is ENHRY and CDR2 is SYGVKD. V lost 4 bases and J 8 bases, leaving 14 bases between the germline ends. This CDR3 has 13 amino acids. In DNA form, the CDR3 reads TGTGCCATCAGTGCCCAGGAAACGAGGGGCTACACCTTC. This codes for CAISAQETRGYTF.

This clonotype was picked up many times. The V gene is TRBV15, the J gene TRBJ2-6, with D perhaps being TRBD1 or TRBD2 (6 bases each). Germline CDR1 and CDR2: LNHNV and YYDKDF (reference sequence). CDR3 length: 16 residues. V was pared by 3 bases and J by 2 bases, with 11 bases between. The CDR3, as DNA: TGTGCCACCAGCAGTAGAGGGGGGACTGGGGCCAACGTCCTGACTTTC. As protein: CATSSRGGTGANVLTF.

The chain is built from TRBV10-2 and TRBJ1-1, with 11 bases aligning to TRBD1. Germline assignment: CDR1 WSHSY and CDR2 SAAADI. V dropped 8 bases and J dropped 5; count of bases not matched to a gene: 7. This CDR3 contains 14 residues. The DNA of the CDR3 is TGCGCCAGCGCATCCGGGACAGGGGGGACTGAAGCTTTCTTT. Its protein is CASASGTGGTEAFF.

On this clonotype itself: This is likely a read error, given that the CDR3 carries no conserved phenylalanine or tryptophan at its end. V gene TRBV2 combines with J gene TRBJ2-5, with 15 positions matching TRBD2. This CDR3 region has 16 residues. The V gene end was trimmed by 7 bases and the J gene end by 3 bases; junction bases not matched to a gene: 6. The germline gives CDR1 SNHLY, CDR2 FYNNEI. CDR3 nucleotide sequence: TGTGCCAGCACTAATGGACTAGCGGGGGGGAAAGAGACCCAGTACTCC. Translation: CASTNGLAGGKETQYS.

The chain couples TRBV24-1 to TRBJ1-5; maybe TRBD1 (6 bases). This CDR3 is 14 amino acids long. V was trimmed by 5 bases and J by 4 bases, leaving 11 bases between them. Germline CDR1 KGHDR, CDR2 SFDVKD. As DNA, the CDR3 is TGTGCCACCAGTGGCAACAGGGTTAATCAGCCCCAGCATTTT. This gives the protein CATSGNRVNQPQHF.

This clonotype was seen at least ten times. This chain uses TRBV13 with TRBJ2-1, with a tentative D call TRBD1 (5 bases). Germline loops: CDR1 PRHDT, CDR2 FYEKMQ (reference sequence). This CDR3 has 16 residues. V lost 5 bases and J 7 bases, leaving 21 bases between the germline ends. The CDR3 DNA is TGTGCCAGCAGCCACCCTCAAACCGACAGAAGGAATGAGCAGTTCTTC. It encodes CASSHPQTDRRNEQFF.

This clonotype was seen at least ten times. V and J are TRBV5-8 and TRBJ2-7; 8 bases agree with TRBD1. This CDR3 is 14 amino acids long. CDR1 SGHTS and CDR2 YDEGEE come from the germline V gene. J gave up 5 bases and V 4 bases, and 8 bases lay outside the gene matches. The CDR3 sequence: CASSRRTGSHEQYF. CDR3 coding DNA: TGTGCCAGCAGCCGACGGACAGGGAGCCACGAGCAGTACTTC.

This clonotype was observed a few times. V gene TRBV19 combines with J gene TRBJ1-4; D is unclear. V was pared by 8 bases and J by 6 bases, with 7 bases between. Germline CDR1 and CDR2: LNHDA and SQIVND (reference sequence). The CDR3 sequence is 11 residues long. The CDR3 DNA is TGTGCCAGTCGAGATGATGAAAAACTGTTTTTT. This codes for CASRDDEKLFF. The entire variable domain, with the rest obtained from reference TRBV19 and TRBJ1-4, is as follows: DGGITQSPKYLFRKEGQNVTLSCEQNLNHDAMYWYRQDPGQGLRLIYYSQIVNDFQKGDIAEGYSVSREKKESFPLTVTSAQKNPTAFYLCASRDDEKLFFGSGTQLSVL.

V is TRBV19 and J is TRBJ2-7, with 7 bases that match TRBD2. V trimming: 0 bases; J trimming: 2 bases; junction bases outside the gene matches: 7. Germline V lookup: CDR1 LNHDA, CDR2 SQIVND (reference sequence). CDR3 length: 16 residues. The CDR3 region has the DNA TGTGCCAGTAGTATAGATCGGCTAGCGGCAGCCTACGAGCAGTACTTC. Residues: CASSIDRLAAAYEQYF.

The chain carries TRBV12-3 or TRBV12-4 and TRBJ1-5; tentatively, D is TRBD1 (6 bases). The CDR3 contains 15 residues. Trimming left V 5 bases short and J 5 bases short, with 16 bases between. CDR3 protein: CASSPTRDTDQPQHF. CDR3 coding DNA: TGTGCCAGCAGTCCCACCCGGGACACTGATCAGCCCCAGCATTTT.

The V and J genes are TRBV7-3 and TRBJ2-1; D is ambiguous. Trimming removed 1 base at V and 9 bases at J, with 13 bases between. CDR1 is SGHTA, CDR2 FQGTGA, per germline. CDR3 size: 14 residues. The CDR3 reads CASSLIFADGEQFF. The CDR3, as DNA: TGTGCCAGCAGCTTAATTTTCGCCGACGGTGAGCAGTTCTTC. Based on the CDR3 plus reference TRBV7-3 and TRBJ2-1, the full variable domain is GAGVSQTPSNKVTEKGKYVELRCDPISGHTALYWYRQSLGQGPEFLIYFQGTGAADDSGLPNDRFFAVRPEGSVSTLKIQRTERGDSAVYLCASSLIFADGEQFFGPGTRLTVL.

CDR3 nucleotides: TGTGCCAGCAGCCATCGGGTGGGGGGACAGGAGTCCTACGAGCAGTACTTC. Protein: CASSHRVGGQESYEQYF. The rearrangement links TRBV7-2 to TRBJ2-7; 8 bases map to TRBD1. This CDR3 is built from 17 residues. V lost 5 bases and J lost 1; bases outside the gene matches: 13. Germline V gene data show CDR1 as SGHTA and CDR2 as FQGNSA.

This clonotype was found many times. The chain links TRBV10-3 to TRBJ1-4; 9 positions agree with TRBD1. CDR1 is ENHRY and CDR2 is SYGVKD in the germline V gene. This CDR3 spans 13 amino acids. The junction had 1 base not matched to a gene; V was cut back by 5 bases and J by 6 bases. CDR3 DNA sequence: TGTGCCATCAGTCGGGACAGGGATGAAAAACTGTTTTTT. Translated: CAISRDRDEKLFF.

Notes on this clonotype: Germline and junction disagree at one end, which may indicate a read error. The chain couples TRBV12-3 or TRBV12-4 to TRBJ1-2; 8 bases match TRBD1. This CDR3 region has 13 residues. CDR3 DNA sequence: TGTACCAGCAGAGAATACAGGGGGGGTGGCTACACCTTC. The encoded protein is CTSREYRGGGYTF.

The chain is built from TRBV7-2 and TRBJ1-6, with a possible D match to TRBD1 (5 bases). The V end lost 2 bases, the J end lost 10 bases, and 12 bases lay between the germline ends. The V gene's germline CDR1 is SGHTA and CDR2 FQGNSA. The CDR3 is 14 residues long. CDR3 protein: CASSLPTVGSPLHF. The CDR3 coding sequence is TGTGCCAGCAGCTTACCGACAGTGGGATCACCCCTCCACTTT.

This clonotype was detected only a few times. The chain is built from TRBV20-1 and TRBJ2-1; D remains unclear. The CDR3 contains 12 residues. Germline V gene lookup returns CDR1 DFQATT and CDR2 SNEGSKA (reference sequence). Deletions cut 4 bases from V and 5 bases from J, with 9 bases between. DNA of the CDR3: TGCAGTGCTAAGGACGGAGACAATGAGCAGTTCTTC. This translates into CSAKDGDNEQFF.

CDR3 amino acids: CASSTGVLNTEAFF. CDR3 DNA: TGCGCCAGCAGCACAGGGGTCCTGAACACTGAAGCTTTCTTT. The V and J genes are TRBV5-1 and TRBJ1-1, with TRBD1 matching 7 bases. Germline V lookup: CDR1 SGHRS, CDR2 YFSETQ. V shed 4 bases and J 0 bases; nucleotides not matched to a gene: 3. The CDR3 loop spans 14 amino acids. The full variable domain, its missing parts supplied by reference TRBV5-1 and TRBJ1-1, is KAGVTQTPRYLIKTRGQQVTLSCSPISGHRSVSWYQQTPGQGLQFLFEYFSETQRNKGNFPGRFSGRQFSNSRSEMNVSTLELGDSALYLCASSTGVLNTEAFFGQGTRLTVV.

With regard to this clonotype: The CDR3 end shows no conserved phenylalanine or tryptophan, and so a read error is likely. The chain combines TRBV19 with TRBJ1-4; no reliable D call. The CDR3 totals 15 residues. Per germline, CDR1 LNHDA and CDR2 SQIVND (reference sequence). Written as DNA, the CDR3 is TGTGCCAGTAGTATTCCCAGACCAACTAATGAAGAACTGTTTTCT. Amino acids: CASSIPRPTNEELFS.

The chain couples TRBV2 to TRBJ2-1; D tentatively fits TRBD1 or TRBD2 (7 bases each). The V and J ends lost 6 bases and 1 base respectively, with 13 bases between them. The CDR3 sequence is 15 residues long. In germline, CDR1 is SNHLY, CDR2 FYNNEI. In DNA form, the CDR3 reads TGTGCCAGCAGCCCCCAGGGGGGGTCCTACAATGAGCAGTTCTTC. It yields the protein CASSPQGGSYNEQFF. The full variable domain, rest sourced from reference TRBV2 and TRBJ2-1, is EPEVTQTPSHQVTQMGQEVILRCVPISNHLYFYWYRQILGQKVEFLVSFYNNEISEKSEIFDDQFSVERPDGSNFTLKIRSTKLEDSAMYFCASSPQGGSYNEQFFGPGTRLTVL.

This clonotype showed up many times. CDR3 DNA sequence: TGCGCCAGCAGCTTGGCCAAGAGTAATGAGCAGTTCTTC. Protein sequence: CASSLAKSNEQFF. The rearrangement uses TRBV5-1 and TRBJ2-1, with no clear D. CDR3 length equals 13 residues. Germline CDR1 reads SGHRS; CDR2 reads YFSETQ. V was cut by 0 bases and J by 7 bases, with 8 bases left in between. Based on the CDR3 plus reference TRBV5-1 and TRBJ2-1, the full variable domain is KAGVTQTPRYLIKTRGQQVTLSCSPISGHRSVSWYQQTPGQGLQFLFEYFSETQRNKGNFPGRFSGRQFSNSRSEMNVSTLELGDSALYLCASSLAKSNEQFFGPGTRLTVL.

This clonotype was counted at least ten times. The genes are TRBV5-1 and TRBJ2-5; no reliable D call. CDR3 length: 14 residues. Germline V CDR1 and CDR2: SGHRS, YFSETQ. The V and J ends lost 0 bases and 5 bases respectively, with 11 bases between them. CDR3 DNA: TGCGCCAGCAGCTTGGGGTTAGCCGGGGAGACCCAGTACTTC. Its protein is CASSLGLAGETQYF.